This TCR beta chain was observed in a study of breast tumors, draining lymph nodes, adjacent tissues. Overall study results and limits: Findings are consistent with lymph node origin and intratumoral expansion of most tumor T cells.

In regard to this clonotype: Its antigen remains unknown. In this CDR3 the conserved last residue, phenylalanine or tryptophan, is missing, so a read error is likely.

TCRdb re-called the multiplex PCR reads with MiXCR, one entry per CDR3 protein. The sample yields fewer than 200,000 distinct CDR3 sequences, roughly 30% seen once. CDR3 size: 15 residues. Between the trimmed V and J ends, which lost 4 bases and 1 base, there was a span of 12 bases. Germline V CDR1 and CDR2: LNHNV, YYDKDF (reference sequence). Axillary draining lymph nodes of breast cancer patients supplied the node samples. Sequenced: axillary lymph node tissue. This TCR was recovered from a female donor with breast cancer. Some clones in this sample may be carry-over from other donors' samples. This chain links TRBV15 with TRBJ2-3; D not resolved. The CDR3 bases are TGTGCCACCAGCAAAGGCGGATACGGCACAGATACGCAGTATCTT. Its protein product is CATSKGGYGTDTQYL.